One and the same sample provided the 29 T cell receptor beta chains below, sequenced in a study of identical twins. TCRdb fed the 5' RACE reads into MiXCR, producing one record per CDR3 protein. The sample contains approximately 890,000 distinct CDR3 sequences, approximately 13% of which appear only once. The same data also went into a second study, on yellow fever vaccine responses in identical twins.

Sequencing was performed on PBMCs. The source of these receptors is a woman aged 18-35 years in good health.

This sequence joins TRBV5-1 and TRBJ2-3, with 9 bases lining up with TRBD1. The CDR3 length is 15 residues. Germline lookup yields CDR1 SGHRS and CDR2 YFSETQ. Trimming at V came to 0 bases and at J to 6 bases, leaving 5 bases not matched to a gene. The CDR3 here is CASSLAGTGKDTQYF. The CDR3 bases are TGCGCCAGCAGCTTGGCCGGGACAGGGAAGGATACGCAGTATTTT.

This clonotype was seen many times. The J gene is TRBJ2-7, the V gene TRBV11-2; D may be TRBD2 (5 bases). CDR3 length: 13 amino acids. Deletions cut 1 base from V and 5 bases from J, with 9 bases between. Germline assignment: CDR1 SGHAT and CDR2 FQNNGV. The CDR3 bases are TGTGCCAGCAGCTTAGTTGCGGGCCACGAGCAGTACGTC. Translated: CASSLVAGHEQYV.

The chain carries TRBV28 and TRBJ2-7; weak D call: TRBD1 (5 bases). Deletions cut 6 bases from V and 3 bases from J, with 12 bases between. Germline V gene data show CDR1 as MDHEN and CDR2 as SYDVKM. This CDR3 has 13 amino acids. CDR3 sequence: CASRPGWDYEQYV. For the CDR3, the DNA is TGTGCCAGCAGACCAGGGTGGGACTACGAGCAGTACGTC.

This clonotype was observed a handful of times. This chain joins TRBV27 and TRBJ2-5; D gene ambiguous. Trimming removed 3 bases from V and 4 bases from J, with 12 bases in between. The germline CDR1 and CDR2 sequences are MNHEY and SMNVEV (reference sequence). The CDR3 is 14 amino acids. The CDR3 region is CASSFGRTGETQYF. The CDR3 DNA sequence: TGTGCCAGCAGTTTTGGACGGACCGGAGAGACCCAGTACTTC.

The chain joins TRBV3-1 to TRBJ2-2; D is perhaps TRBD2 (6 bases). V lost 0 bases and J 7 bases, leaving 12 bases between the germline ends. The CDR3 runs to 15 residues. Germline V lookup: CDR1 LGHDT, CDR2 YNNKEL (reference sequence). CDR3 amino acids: CASSQEPLANGELFF. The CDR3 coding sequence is TGTGCCAGCAGCCAAGAACCACTAGCTAACGGGGAGCTGTTTTTT.

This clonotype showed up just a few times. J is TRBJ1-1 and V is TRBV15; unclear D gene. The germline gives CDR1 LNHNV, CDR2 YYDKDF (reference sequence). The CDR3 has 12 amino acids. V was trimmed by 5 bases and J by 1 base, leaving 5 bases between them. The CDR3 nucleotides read TGTGCCACCAGCGGAGGGAACACTGAAGCTTTCTTT. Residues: CATSGGNTEAFF. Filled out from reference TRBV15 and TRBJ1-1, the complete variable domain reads DAMVIQNPRYQVTQFGKPVTLSCSQTLNHNVMYWYQQKSSQAPKLLFHYYDKDFNNEADTPDNFQSRRPNTSFCFLDIRSPGLGDTAMYLCATSGGNTEAFFGQGTRLTVV.

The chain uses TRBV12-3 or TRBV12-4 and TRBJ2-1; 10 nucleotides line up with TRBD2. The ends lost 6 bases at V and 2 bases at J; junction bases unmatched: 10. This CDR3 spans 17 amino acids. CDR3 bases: TGTGCCAGCAGCTTTAGGACTAGCGGTAATCCCTACAATGAGCAGTTCTTC. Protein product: CASSFRTSGNPYNEQFF.

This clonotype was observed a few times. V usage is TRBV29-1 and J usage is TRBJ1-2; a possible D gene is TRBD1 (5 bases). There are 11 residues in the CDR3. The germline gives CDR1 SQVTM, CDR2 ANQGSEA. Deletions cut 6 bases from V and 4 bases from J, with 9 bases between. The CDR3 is CSVIDSYGYTF. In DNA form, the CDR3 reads TGCAGCGTAATAGACAGCTATGGCTACACCTTC.

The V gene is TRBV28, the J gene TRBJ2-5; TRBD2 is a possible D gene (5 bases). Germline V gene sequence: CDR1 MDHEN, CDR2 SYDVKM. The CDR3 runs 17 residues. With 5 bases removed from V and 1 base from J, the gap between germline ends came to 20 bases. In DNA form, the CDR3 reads TGTGCCAGCAGTCCCCGGAGGCTTAACAGAACCCAAGAGACCCAGTACTTC. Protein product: CASSPRRLNRTQETQYF.

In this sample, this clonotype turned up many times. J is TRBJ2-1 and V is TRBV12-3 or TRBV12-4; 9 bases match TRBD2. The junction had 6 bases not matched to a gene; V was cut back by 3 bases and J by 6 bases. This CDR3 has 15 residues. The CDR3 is CASSFRAGGSNEQFF. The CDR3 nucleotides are TGTGCCAGCAGTTTTCGAGCGGGAGGTTCCAATGAGCAGTTCTTC.

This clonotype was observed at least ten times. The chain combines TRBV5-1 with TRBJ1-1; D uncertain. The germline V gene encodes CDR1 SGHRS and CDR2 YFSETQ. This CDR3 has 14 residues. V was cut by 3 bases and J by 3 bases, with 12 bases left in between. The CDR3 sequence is CASSSRALDTEAFF. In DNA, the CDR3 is TGCGCCAGCAGCTCGCGTGCTCTTGACACTGAAGCTTTCTTT. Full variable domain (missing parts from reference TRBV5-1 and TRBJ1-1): KAGVTQTPRYLIKTRGQQVTLSCSPISGHRSVSWYQQTPGQGLQFLFEYFSETQRNKGNFPGRFSGRQFSNSRSEMNVSTLELGDSALYLCASSSRALDTEAFFGQGTRLTVV.

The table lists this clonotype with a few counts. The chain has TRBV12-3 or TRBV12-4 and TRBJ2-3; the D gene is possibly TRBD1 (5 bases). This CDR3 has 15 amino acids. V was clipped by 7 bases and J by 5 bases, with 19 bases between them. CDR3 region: CASTRVGQGVDTQYF. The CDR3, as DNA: TGTGCCAGCACCCGTGTTGGTCAGGGTGTAGATACGCAGTATTTT.

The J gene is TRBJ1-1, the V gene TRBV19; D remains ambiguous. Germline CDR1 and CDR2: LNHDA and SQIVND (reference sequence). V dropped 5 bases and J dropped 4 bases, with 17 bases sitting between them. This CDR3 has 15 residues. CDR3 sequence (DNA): TGTGCCAGTAGTCCGTCTGCGGGTAGCGGCACTGAAGCTTTCTTT. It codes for CASSPSAGSGTEAFF.

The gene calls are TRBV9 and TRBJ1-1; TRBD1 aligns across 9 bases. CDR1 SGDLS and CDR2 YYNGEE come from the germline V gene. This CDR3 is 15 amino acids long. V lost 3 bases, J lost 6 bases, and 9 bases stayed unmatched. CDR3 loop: CASSASTGGTPEAFF. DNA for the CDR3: TGTGCCAGCAGCGCCTCGACAGGGGGGACACCTGAAGCTTTCTTT.

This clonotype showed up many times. The CDR3 region has the DNA TGTGCCAGCAACCGGGCCGGGGCGAACGGAAACACCATATATTTT. As protein: CASNRAGANGNTIYF. The chain carries TRBV28 and TRBJ1-3; the D gene is possibly TRBD1 (5 bases). CDR1 is MDHEN and CDR2 is SYDVKM in the germline V gene. The CDR3 is 15 amino acids. The V and J ends lost 7 bases and 4 bases respectively, with 17 bases between them.

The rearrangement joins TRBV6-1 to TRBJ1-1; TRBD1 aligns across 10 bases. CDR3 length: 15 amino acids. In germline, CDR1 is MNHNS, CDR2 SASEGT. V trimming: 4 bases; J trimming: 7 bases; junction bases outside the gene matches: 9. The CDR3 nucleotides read TGTGCCAGCAGTGCCCTGACAGGGGGCAAAGGTGAAGCTTTCTTT. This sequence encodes CASSALTGGKGEAFF.

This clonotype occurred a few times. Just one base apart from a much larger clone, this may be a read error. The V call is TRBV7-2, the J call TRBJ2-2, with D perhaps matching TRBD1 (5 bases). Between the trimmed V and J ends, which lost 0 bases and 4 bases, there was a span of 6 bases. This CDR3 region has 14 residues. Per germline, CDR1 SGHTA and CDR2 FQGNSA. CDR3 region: CASSLAGVTGELFF. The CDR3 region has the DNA TGTGCCAGCAGCTTAGCAGGGGTCACCGGGGAGCTGTTTTTT.

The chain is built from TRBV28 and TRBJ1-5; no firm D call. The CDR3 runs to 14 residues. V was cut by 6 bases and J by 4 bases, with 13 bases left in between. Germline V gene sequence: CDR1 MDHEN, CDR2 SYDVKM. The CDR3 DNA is TGTGCCAGCAGACGGTCACAACCTAATCAGCCCCAGCATTTT. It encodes CASRRSQPNQPQHF.

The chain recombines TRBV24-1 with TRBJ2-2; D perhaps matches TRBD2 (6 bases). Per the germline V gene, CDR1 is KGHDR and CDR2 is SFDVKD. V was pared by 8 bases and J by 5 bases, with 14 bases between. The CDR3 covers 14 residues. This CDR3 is CATTPGGNTGELFF. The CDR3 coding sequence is TGTGCCACCACCCCAGGAGGGAATACCGGGGAGCTGTTTTTT.

CDR3 in DNA: TGTGCCAGCAGGAAACTAGCTTTGTACAGGGGGAGCACAGATACGCAGTATTTT. As protein: CASRKLALYRGSTDTQYF. The chain carries TRBV27 and TRBJ2-3; TRBD1 agrees at 8 bases. The CDR3 loop spans 18 amino acids. V gave up 6 bases and J gave up 0 bases; unmatched junction bases: 14. Germline CDR1 reads MNHEY; CDR2 reads SMNVEV (reference sequence).

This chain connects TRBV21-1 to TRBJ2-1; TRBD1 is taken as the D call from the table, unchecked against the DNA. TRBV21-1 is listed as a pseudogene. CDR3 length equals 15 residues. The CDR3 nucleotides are TGTGCCAGCAGCCCAAAGCAACAGGGGGCTGATGAGCAGTTCTTC. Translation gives CASSPKQQGADEQFF.

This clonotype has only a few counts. CDR3 sequence: CASSLGWDRVPNEQFF. The CDR3 DNA is TGTGCCAGCAGCTTAGGTTGGGACAGGGTTCCAAATGAGCAGTTCTTC. This chain links TRBV7-9 with TRBJ2-1; 9 bases match TRBD1. The germline gives CDR1 SEHNR, CDR2 FQNEAQ (reference sequence). The CDR3 contains 16 residues. V shed 1 base and J 7 bases; nucleotides not matched to a gene: 8.

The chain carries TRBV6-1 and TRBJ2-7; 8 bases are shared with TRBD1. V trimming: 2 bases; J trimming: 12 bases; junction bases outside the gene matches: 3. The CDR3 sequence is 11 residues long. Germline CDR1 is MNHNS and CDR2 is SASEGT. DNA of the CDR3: TGTGCCAGCAGTGAAACAGGGGGTTTGTACTTC. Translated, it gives CASSETGGLYF.

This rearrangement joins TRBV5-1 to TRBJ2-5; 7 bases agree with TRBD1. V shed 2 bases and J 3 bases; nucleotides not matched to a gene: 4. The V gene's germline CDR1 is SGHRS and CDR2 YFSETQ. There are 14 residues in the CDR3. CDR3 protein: CASSLGTVKETQYF. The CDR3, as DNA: TGCGCCAGCAGCTTAGGGACAGTGAAAGAGACCCAGTACTTC.

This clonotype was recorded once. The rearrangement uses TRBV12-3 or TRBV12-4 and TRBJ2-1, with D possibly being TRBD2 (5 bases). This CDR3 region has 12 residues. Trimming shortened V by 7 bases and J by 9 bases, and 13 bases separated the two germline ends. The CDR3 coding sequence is TGTGCCAGCACCCTTCATGAGGGTGAGCAGTTCTTC. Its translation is CASTLHEGEQFF.

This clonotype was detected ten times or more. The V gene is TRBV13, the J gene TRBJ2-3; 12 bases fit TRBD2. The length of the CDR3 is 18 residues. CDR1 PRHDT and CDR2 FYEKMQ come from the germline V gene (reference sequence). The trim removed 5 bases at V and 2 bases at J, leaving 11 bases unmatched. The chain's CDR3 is CASSPTGLAGGHTDTQYF. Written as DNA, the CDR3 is TGTGCCAGCAGCCCCACCGGGCTAGCGGGGGGGCACACAGATACGCAGTATTTT.

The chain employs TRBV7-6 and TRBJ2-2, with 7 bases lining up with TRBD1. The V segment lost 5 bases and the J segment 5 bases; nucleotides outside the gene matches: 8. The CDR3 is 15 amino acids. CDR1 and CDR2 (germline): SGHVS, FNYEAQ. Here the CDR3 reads CASSPRAGGTGELFF. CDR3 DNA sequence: TGTGCCAGCAGCCCGCGTGCAGGGGGAACCGGGGAGCTGTTTTTT.

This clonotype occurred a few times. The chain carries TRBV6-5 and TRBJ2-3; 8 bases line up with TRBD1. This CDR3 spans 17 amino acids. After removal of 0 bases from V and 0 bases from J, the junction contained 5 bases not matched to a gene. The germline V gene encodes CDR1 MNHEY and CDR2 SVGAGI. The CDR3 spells CASSYSIQGASTDTQYF. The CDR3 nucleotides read TGTGCCAGCAGTTACTCAATCCAGGGGGCGAGCACAGATACGCAGTATTTT.

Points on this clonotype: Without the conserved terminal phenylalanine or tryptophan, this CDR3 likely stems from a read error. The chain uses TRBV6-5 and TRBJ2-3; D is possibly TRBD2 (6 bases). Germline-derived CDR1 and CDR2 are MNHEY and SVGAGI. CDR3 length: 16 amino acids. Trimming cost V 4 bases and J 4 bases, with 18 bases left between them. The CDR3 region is CASSFRDSPWPDTQYS. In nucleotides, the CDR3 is TGTGCCAGCAGTTTCCGGGACTCCCCCTGGCCAGATACGCAGTATTCT.